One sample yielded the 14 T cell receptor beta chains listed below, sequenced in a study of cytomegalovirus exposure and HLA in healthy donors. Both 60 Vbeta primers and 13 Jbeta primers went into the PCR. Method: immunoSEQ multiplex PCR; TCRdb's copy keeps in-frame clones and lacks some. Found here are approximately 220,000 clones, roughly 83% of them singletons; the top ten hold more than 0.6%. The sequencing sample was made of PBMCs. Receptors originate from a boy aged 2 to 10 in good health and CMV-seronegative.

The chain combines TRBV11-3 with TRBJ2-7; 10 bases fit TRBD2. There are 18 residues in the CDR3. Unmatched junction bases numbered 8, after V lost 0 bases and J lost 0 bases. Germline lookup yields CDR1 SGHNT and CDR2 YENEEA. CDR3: CASSLDGLAGASSYEQYF. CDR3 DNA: TGTGCCAGCAGCTTAGATGGGCTAGCGGGGGCCTCCTCCTACGAGCAGTACTTC.

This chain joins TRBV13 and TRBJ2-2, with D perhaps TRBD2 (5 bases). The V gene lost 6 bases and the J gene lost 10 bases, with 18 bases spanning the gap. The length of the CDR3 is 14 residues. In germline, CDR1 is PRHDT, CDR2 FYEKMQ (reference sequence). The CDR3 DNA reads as TGTGCCAGCAGTTTACCCTCACTAGATGCGGAGCTGTTTTTT. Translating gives CASSLPSLDAELFF.

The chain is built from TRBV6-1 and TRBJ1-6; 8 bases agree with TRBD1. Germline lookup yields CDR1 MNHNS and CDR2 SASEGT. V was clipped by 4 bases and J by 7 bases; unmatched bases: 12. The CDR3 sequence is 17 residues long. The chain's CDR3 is CASSVGTWTGNNSPLHF. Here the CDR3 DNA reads TGTGCCAGCAGTGTAGGGACGTGGACAGGGAACAATTCACCCCTCCACTTT.

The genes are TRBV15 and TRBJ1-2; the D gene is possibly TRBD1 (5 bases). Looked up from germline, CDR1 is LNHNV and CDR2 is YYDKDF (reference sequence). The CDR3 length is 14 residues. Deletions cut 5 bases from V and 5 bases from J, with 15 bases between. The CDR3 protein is CATSSPGLTYGYTF. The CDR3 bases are TGTGCCACCAGCTCCCCGGGACTTACATATGGCTACACCTTC.

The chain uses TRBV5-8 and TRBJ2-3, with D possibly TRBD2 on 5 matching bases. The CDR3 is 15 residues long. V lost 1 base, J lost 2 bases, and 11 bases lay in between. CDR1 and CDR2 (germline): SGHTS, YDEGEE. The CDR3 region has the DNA TGTGCCAGCAGCTTGTCGCCCGGGGACACAGATACGCAGTATTTT. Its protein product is CASSLSPGDTDTQYF. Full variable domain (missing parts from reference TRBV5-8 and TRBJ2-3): EAGVTQSPTHLIKTRGQQATLRCSPISGHTSVYWYQQALGLGLQFLLWYDEGEERNRGNFPPRFSGRQFPNYSSELNVNALELEDSALYLCASSLSPGDTDTQYFGPGTRLTVL.

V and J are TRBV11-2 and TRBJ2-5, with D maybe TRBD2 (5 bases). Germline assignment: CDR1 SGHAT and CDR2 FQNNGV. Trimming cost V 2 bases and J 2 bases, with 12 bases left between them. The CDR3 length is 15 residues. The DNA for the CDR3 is TGTGCCAGCAGCTTATATACGGGGAGTCAAGAGACCCAGTACTTC. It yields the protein CASSLYTGSQETQYF.

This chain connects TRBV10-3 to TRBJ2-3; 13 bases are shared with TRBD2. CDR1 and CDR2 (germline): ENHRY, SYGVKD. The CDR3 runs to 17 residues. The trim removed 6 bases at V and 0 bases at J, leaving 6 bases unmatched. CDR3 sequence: CAISVGLAGESTDTQYF. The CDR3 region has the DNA TGTGCCATCAGCGTAGGACTAGCGGGGGAGAGCACAGATACGCAGTATTTT.

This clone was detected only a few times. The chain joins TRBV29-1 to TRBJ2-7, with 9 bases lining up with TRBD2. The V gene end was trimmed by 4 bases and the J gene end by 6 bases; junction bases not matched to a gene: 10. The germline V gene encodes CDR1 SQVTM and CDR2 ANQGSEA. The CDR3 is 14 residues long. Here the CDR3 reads CSVGGGVSGGEQYF. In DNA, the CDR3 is TGCAGCGTTGGCGGGGGGGTTAGCGGCGGCGAGCAGTACTTC.

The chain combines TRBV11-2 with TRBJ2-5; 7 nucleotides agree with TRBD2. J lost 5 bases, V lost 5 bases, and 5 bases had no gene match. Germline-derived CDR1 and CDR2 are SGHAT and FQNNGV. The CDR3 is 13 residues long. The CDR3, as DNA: TGTGCCAGCAGCCCCCCGCGGGGGGAGACCCAGTACTTC. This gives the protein CASSPPRGETQYF.

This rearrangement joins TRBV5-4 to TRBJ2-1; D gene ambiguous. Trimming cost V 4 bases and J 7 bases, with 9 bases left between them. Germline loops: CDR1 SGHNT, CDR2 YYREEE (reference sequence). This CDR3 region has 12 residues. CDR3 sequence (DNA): TGTGCCAGCAGCCGCTCGGGTAATGAGCAGTTCTTC. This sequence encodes CASSRSGNEQFF.

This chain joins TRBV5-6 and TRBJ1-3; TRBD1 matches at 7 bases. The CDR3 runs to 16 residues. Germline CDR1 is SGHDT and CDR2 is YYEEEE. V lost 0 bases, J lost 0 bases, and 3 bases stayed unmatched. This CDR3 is CASSLVGQSSGNTIYF. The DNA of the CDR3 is TGTGCCAGCAGCTTGGTGGGACAGAGCTCTGGAAACACCATATATTTT.

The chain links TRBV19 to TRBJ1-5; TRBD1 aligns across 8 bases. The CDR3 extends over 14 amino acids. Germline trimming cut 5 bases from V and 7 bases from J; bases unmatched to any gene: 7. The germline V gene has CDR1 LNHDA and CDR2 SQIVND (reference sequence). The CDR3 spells CASSPRDRTQPQHF. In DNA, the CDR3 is TGTGCCAGTAGTCCCCGGGACAGGACCCAGCCCCAGCATTTT.

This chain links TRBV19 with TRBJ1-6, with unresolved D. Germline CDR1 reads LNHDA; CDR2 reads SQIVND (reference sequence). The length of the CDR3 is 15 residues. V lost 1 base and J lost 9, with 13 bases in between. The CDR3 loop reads CASSIGGQVASPLHF. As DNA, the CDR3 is TGTGCCAGTAGTATAGGCGGGCAGGTGGCTTCACCCCTCCACTTT.

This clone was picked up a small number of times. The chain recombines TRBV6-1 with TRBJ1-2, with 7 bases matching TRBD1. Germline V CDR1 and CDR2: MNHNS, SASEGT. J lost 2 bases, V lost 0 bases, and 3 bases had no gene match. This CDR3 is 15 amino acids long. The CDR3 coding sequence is TGTGCCAGCAGTGAAGCGCAGGGACAGAACTATGGCTACACCTTC. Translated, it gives CASSEAQGQNYGYTF.